This paragraph covers one T cell receptor beta chain sequence. Its antigen is as yet unknown. These data are taken from a study of Ad26.COV2.S vaccination and SARS-CoV-2 variants. Study background: Donor was in the COV1001 Ad26.COV2.S trial arm.

Study results and caveats: While placebo recipients had lower spike-specific TCR breadth, vaccine recipients had more. Substantial breadth in spike-specific CD8+ and CD4+ T cell responses was reportedly seen after vaccination.

The CDR3 is 14 residues long. The V gene's germline CDR1 is SGHVS and CDR2 FQNEAQ. V lost 7 bases, J lost 4 bases, and 16 bases lay in between. The treatment denotes: roughly 20 received Ad26.COV2.S at low or high dose, single or two shots; 5 received placebo; per-sample allocation not given. The samples date from day 63 after the first vaccine or placebo injection. In Boston, an adult donor aged 18-55 years took part. Some clones are missing from TCRdb's copy, which holds only in-frame ones; the method was immunoSEQ multiplex PCR. Here the sample spans roughly 320,000 clones, about nine tenths being singletons.

This clonotype was obtained from a person aged 18-65 years who received the Ad26.COV2.S COVID-19 vaccine or a placebo. Sequencing was performed on peripheral blood, taken in a trial of Ad26.COV2.S vaccine versus placebo. J is TRBJ2-5 and V is TRBV7-8; D may be TRBD2 (7 bases). CDR3 nucleotides: TGTGCCAGCACCTCCTTTGGGGGGGCAGAGACCCAGTACTTC. Its protein product is CASTSFGGAETQYF.